This is a list of T cell receptor beta chains from one sample in a study of naive and memory T cell subsets. TCRdb processed the UMI-ligation and nested PCR reads anew with MiXCR; each CDR3 protein has one entry. Of around 140,000 distinct CDR3 sequences in the sample, 22% were seen once. Specimen: naive CD4+ T cells from blood. The receptor source for this set is a human donor in good health. The CDR3 runs from the conserved cysteine through the conserved F or W. Clone size, where shown, is once, few, many, or a class for clones that have expanded.

TRBV25-1,-,TRBJ1-1,13,CASRGQVNTEAFF
TRBV12-3/TRBV12-4,-,TRBJ2-7,14,CASSRETSGVEQYF
TRBV6-2/TRBV6-3,-,TRBJ2-1,12,CASSNGNNEQFF
TRBV10-1,-,TRBJ2-5,13,CASSASGAETQYF
TRBV30,few,TRBJ2-7,14,CAWSASKIIYEQYF
TRBV6-1,many,TRBJ2-1,14,CASSEWGSYNEQFF
TRBV27,-,TRBJ1-3,15,CASSSTGLSGNTIYF
TRBV10-1,-,TRBJ1-5,20,CASSESEAPPGQGKNQPQHF
TRBV19,many,TRBJ2-1,15,CASRIGLAGVHEQFF
TRBV12-3/TRBV12-4,many,TRBJ2-3,16,CASSLTGGRGTDTQYF
TRBV12-3/TRBV12-4,-,TRBJ2-2,17,CASSPRRLAGVSGELFF
TRBV6-1,few,TRBJ2-7,16,CASSEYTQGASYEQYF
TRBV7-8,-,TRBJ1-2,14,CASSLERQDYGYTF
TRBV28,-,TRBJ1-1,15,CASSLVAPANTEAFF
TRBV29-1,-,TRBJ1-5,14,CSVGGSRGNQPQHF
TRBV12-5,-,TRBJ2-2,13,CASGLVDTGELFF
TRBV19,-,TRBJ1-4,14,CASSIGRINEKLFF
TRBV27,-,TRBJ1-2,13,CASSRTERYGYTF
TRBV28,many,TRBJ2-2,15,CVSSLAGHNTGELFF
TRBV6-5,-,TRBJ1-1,13,CASSLSGARQAFF
TRBV5-1,-,TRBJ2-2,13,CASSLMTDGELFF
TRBV18,few,TRBJ1-5,15,CASSPPAHPEQPQHF
TRBV28,few,TRBJ2-3,15,CASRAKGGSTDTQYF
TRBV7-2,few,TRBJ1-3,16,CASSFGTGGSGNTIYF
TRBV7-3,many,TRBJ2-7,15,CASSLPPRTSCEQYF
TRBV29-1,few,TRBJ2-2,12,CSHSIGAGELFF
TRBV5-1,-,TRBJ2-1,16,CASSLTPASGSNEQFF
TRBV20-1,few,TRBJ2-3,13,CSARLAGPDTQYF
TRBV6-6,-,TRBJ2-1,14,CASSRGGGRNEQFF
TRBV2,-,TRBJ2-3,11,CARLRGDTQYF
TRBV4-3,many,TRBJ2-1,19,CASSQVVGVAGSSYNEQFF
TRBV5-4,-,TRBJ1-2,14,CASSSGKANYGYTF
TRBV11-2,-,TRBJ1-4,15,CASSPNVSPNEKLFF
TRBV25-1,-,TRBJ1-4,13,CASSEPGGEKLFF
TRBV20-1,-,TRBJ2-4,17,CSARDSSQILAKNIQYF
TRBV7-2,-,TRBJ2-7,16,CASSLVASGRTYEQYF
TRBV28,-,TRBJ2-7,16,CASSESPGQGSYEQYF
TRBV10-3,many,TRBJ1-2,14,CAIGRSQESYGYTF
TRBV7-9,many,TRBJ2-3,13,CASSLGTPDTQYF
TRBV6-2/TRBV6-3,-,TRBJ1-1,15,CASSPRLRGGPEAFF
TRBV5-1,-,TRBJ2-3,15,CASSLVGSSTDTRYF